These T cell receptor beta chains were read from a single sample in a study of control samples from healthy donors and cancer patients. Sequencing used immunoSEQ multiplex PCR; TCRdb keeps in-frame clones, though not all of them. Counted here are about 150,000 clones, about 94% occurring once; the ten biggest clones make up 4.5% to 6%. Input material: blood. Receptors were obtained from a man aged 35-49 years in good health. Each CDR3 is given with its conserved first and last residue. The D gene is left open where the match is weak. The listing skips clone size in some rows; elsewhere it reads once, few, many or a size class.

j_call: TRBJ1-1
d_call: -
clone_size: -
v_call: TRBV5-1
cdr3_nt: TGCGCCAGCAGCTTGGCCTTTGGGGGGAGAACGGCTGAAGCTTTCTTT
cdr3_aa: CASSLAFGGRTAEAFF

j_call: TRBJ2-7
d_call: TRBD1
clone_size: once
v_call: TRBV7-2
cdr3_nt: TGTGCCAGCAGCTTACTCCAGGGGGCCCACGAGCAGTACTTC
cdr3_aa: CASSLLQGAHEQYF

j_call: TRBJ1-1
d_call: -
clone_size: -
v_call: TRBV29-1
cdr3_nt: TGCAGCGTTGAATCCCCAGTGTGGGGGGGCACTGAAGCTTTCTTT
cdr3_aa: CSVESPVWGGTEAFF

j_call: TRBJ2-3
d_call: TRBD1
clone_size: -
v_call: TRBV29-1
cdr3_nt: TGCAGCGTCGAGACCGGGACAGGGGACCCAGATACGCAGTATTTT
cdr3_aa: CSVETGTGDPDTQYF

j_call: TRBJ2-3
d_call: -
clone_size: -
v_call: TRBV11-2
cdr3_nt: TGTGCCAGCAGCCCCAGTAGGGGCACAGATACGCAGTATTTT
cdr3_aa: CASSPSRGTDTQYF

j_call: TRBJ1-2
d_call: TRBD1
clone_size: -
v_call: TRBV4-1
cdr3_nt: TGCGCCAGCAGCCGCCGGGACAGGGACTATGGCTACACCTTC
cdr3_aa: CASSRRDRDYGYTF

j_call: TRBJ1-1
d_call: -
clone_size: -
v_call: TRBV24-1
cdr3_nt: TGTGCCACCAGTGACCCCGGGACACCGAACACTGAAGCTTTCTTT
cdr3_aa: CATSDPGTPNTEAFF

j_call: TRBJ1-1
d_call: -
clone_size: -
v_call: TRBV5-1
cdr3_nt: TGCGCCAGCAGCTGGACGGGTGGAACTGAAGCTTTCTTT
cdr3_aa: CASSWTGGTEAFF

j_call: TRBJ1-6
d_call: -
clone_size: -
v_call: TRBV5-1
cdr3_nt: TGCGCCAGCAGCCGGCAGGGGATGAGCTCCTATAATTCACCCCTCCACTTT
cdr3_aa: CASSRQGMSSYNSPLHF

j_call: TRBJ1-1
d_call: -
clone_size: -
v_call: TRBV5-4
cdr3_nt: TGTGCCAGCAGCTGGAAAGGCCGGAACCCTGAAGCTTTCTTT
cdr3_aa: CASSWKGRNPEAFF

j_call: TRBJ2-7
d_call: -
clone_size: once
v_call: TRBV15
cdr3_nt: TGTGCCACCAGTGAGGGACCGTCCTACGAGCAGTACTTC
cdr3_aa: CATSEGPSYEQYF

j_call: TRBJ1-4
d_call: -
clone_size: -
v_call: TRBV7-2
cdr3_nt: TGTGCCAGCGGTTCGGCAGGCAATGAAAAACTGTTTTTT
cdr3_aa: CASGSAGNEKLFF

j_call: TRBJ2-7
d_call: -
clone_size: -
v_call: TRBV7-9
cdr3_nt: TGTGCCAGCAGCTTAAGTCTGGCGGGGCGAGACTACGAGCAGTACTTC
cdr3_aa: CASSLSLAGRDYEQYF

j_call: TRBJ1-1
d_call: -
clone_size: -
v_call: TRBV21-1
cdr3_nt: TGTGCCAGCAGCCAGACCCCCGGGACAGGGAGAGTAAGCACTGAAGCTTTCTTT
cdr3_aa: CASSQTPGTGRVSTEAFF

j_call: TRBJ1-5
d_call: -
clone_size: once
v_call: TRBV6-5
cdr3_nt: TGTGCCAGCAGCCCGGGGCTCAATCAGCCCCAGCATTTT
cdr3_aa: CASSPGLNQPQHF

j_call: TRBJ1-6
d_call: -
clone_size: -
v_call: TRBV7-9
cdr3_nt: TGTGCCAGCAGCCAAGGAGGTTCGCCACCCCTCCACTTT
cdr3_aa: CASSQGGSPPLHF

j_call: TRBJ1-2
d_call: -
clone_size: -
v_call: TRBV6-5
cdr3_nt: TGTGCCAGCAGTTACGACGGGCGCCTGGGCTACACCTTC
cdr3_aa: CASSYDGRLGYTF

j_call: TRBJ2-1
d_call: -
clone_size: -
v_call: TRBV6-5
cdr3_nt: TGTGCCAGCTGTTTAGCGGCCAACAATGAGCAGTTCTTC
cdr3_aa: CASCLAANNEQFF

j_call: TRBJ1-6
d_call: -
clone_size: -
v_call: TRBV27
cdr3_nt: TGTGCCAGCAGACCCTTTGTGAGACAGGTGAACTCACCCCTCCACTTT
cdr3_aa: CASRPFVRQVNSPLHF

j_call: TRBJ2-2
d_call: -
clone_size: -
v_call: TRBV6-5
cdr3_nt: TGTGCCAGCAGTTACTTGAATACCGGGGAGCTGTTTTTT
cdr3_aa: CASSYLNTGELFF

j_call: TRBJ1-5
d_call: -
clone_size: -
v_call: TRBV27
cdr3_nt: TGTGCCAGCAGTCCTGTGGCTCGTCGGGGCAATCAGCCCCAGCATTTT
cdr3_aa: CASSPVARRGNQPQHF

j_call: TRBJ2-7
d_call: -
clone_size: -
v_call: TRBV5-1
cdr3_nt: TGCGCCAGCAGCTTGGTGGGACCGGGCTACGAGCAGTACTTC
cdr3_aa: CASSLVGPGYEQYF

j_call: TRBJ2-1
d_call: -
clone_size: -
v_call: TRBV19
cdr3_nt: TGTGCCAGTAGTATCCAGGGTAGCTCCTACAATGAGCAGTTCTTC
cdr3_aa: CASSIQGSSYNEQFF

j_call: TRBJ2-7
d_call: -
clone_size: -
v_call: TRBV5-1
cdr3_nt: TGCGCCAGCAGCTTATGGGGGGTTTACGAGCAGTACTTC
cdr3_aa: CASSLWGVYEQYF

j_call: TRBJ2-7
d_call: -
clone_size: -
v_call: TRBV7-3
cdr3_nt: TGTGCCAGCAGCTTAATGGTTGGGGAAACCTACGAGCAGTACTTC
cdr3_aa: CASSLMVGETYEQYF

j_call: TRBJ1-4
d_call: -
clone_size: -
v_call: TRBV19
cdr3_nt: TGTGCCAGCACCAACAACCCCAGGGGCCCCCAGGAAAAACTGTTTTTT
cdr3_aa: CASTNNPRGPQEKLFF

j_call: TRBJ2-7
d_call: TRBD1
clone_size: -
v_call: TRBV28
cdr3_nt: TGTGCCAGCAGCAACAACAACTTCCCGGGACAGGGGTGGTCGTACGAGCAGTACTTC
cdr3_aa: CASSNNNFPGQGWSYEQYF

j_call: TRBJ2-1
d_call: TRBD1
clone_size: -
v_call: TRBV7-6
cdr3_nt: TGTGCCAGCAGGCAGGGGGCTGGGAATGAGCAGTTCTTC
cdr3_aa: CASRQGAGNEQFF

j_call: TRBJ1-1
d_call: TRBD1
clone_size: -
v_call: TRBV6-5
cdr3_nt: TGTGCCAGCAGTCCTACAGGGGTCGAAGCTTTCTTT
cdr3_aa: CASSPTGVEAFF

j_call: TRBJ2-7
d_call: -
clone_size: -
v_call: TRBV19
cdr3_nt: TGTGCCAGTAGTATGAGGAGAGGTCCCTACGAGCAGTACTTC
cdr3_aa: CASSMRRGPYEQYF

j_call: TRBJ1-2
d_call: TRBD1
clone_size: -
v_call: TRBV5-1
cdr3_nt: TGCGCCAGCAGCGCCGACAGGGTAGATGGCTACACCTTC
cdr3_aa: CASSADRVDGYTF

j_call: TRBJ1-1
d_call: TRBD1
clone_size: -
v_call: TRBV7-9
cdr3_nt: TGTGCCAGCAGAGGGGGGACAGGCGGCACTGAAGCTTTCTTT
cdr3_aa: CASRGGTGGTEAFF

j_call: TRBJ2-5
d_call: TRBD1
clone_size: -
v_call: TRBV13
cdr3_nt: TGTGCCAGCAGGCGGGCAGGGGGCGCGGTAGGGAAAGAGACCCAGTACTTC
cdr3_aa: CASRRAGGAVGKETQYF

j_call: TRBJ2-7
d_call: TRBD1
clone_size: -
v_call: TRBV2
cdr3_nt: TGTGCCAGCATCTTCGGGACAGGGAAGACCTACGAGCAGTACTTC
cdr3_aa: CASIFGTGKTYEQYF

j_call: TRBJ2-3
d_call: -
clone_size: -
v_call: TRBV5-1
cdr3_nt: TGCGCCAGCAGCTTTCAACAGGGTAGCACAGATACGCAGTATTTT
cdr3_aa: CASSFQQGSTDTQYF

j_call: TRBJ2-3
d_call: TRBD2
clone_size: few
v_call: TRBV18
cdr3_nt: TGTGCCAGCTCACCACCGAGCGGGGCAGATACGCAGTATTTT
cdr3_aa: CASSPPSGADTQYF

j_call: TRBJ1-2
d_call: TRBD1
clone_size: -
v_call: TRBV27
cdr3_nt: TGTGCCAGCAGTTTATCAACAACAGGGGGGCTGTTCTATGGCTACACCTTC
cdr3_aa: CASSLSTTGGLFYGYTF

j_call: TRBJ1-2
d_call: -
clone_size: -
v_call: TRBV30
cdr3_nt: TGTGCCTGGAGTGGACGGCTGAACTATGGCTACACCTTC
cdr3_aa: CAWSGRLNYGYTF

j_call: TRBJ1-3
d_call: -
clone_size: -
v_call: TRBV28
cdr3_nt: TGTGCCAGCAGTTTATGGTATCACAGGGTAAACCCCGGAAACACCATATATTTT
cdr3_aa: CASSLWYHRVNPGNTIYF

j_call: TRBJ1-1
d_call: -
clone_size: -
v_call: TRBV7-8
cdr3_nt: TGTGCCAGCAGCCTCACAGGGTACACTGAAGCTTTCTTT
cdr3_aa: CASSLTGYTEAFF

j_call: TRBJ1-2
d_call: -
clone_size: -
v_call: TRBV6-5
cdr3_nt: TGTGCCAGCCGCGGGGGGAGGAGGGGAGACTATGGCTACACCTTC
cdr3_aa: CASRGGRRGDYGYTF

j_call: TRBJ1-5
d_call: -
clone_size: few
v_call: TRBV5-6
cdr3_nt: TGTGCCAGCAGCTCCGGACCGGGGAATCAGCCCCAGCATTTT
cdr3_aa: CASSSGPGNQPQHF

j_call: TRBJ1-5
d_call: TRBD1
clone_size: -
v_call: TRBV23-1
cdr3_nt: TGCGCCAGCAGTCAATCGGAGGGGACAGATGGCACTGGCAATCAGCCCCAGCATTTT
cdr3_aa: CASSQSEGTDGTGNQPQHF

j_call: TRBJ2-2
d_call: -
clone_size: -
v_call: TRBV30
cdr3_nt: TGTGCCACGGCAGGGGTGGGGCAGAAAAGGATTACCGGGGAGCTGTTTTTT
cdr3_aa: CATAGVGQKRITGELFF

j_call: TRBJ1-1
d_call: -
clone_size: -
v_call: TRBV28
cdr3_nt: TGTGCCAGCACCTCTGGATGGGGAAACCTCGGCGCTGAAGCTTTCTTT
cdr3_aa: CASTSGWGNLGAEAFF

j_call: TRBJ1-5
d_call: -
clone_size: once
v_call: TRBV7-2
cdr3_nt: TGTGCCAGCAGCTCTGGGGCAGAATATAGGTATAGCAATCAGCCCCAGCATTTT
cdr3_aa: CASSSGAEYRYSNQPQHF

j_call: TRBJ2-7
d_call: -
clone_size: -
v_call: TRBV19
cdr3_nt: TGTGCCAGTAGTAGGGGAGGACGGGGAAGCTCCTACGAGCAGTACTTC
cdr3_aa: CASSRGGRGSSYEQYF

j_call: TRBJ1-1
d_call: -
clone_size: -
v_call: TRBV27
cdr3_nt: TGTGCCAGCAGAAATACTGTGAACACTGAAGCTTTCTTT
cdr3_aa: CASRNTVNTEAFF

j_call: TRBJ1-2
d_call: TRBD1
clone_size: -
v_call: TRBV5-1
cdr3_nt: TGCGCCAGCAGCTCTAAGCCGGGACAGAGTAGCTACACCTTC
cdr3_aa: CASSSKPGQSSYTF

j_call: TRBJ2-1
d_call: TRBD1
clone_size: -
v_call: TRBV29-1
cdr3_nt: TGCAGCGTTGGCCACAGGGGTTGGTACAATGAGCAGTTCTTC
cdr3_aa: CSVGHRGWYNEQFF

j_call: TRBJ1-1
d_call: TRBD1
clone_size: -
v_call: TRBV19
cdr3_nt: TGTGCCAGCGGACAGGGCAACACTGAAGCTTTCTTT
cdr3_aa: CASGQGNTEAFF

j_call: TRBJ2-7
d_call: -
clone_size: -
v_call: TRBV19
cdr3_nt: TGTGCCAGTAGTATTATTGGAGACTACGAGCAGTACTTC
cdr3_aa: CASSIIGDYEQYF

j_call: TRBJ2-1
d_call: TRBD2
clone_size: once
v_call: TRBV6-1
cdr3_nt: TGTGCCAGCAGTGAAGGACGCTTAGCGGGGGGGCTTGTGTTCTTC
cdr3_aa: CASSEGRLAGGLVFF

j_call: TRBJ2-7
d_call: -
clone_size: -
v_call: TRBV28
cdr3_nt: TGTGCCAGCGAAGGGATCCGGACTTACGTCTACGAGCAGTACTTC
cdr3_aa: CASEGIRTYVYEQYF

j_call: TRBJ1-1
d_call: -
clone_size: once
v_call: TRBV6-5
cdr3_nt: TGTGCCAGCAACGGGGCTTCTGTCGCGAACACTGAAGCTTTCTTT
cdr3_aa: CASNGASVANTEAFF